One and the same sample provided the 16 T cell receptor beta chains below, sequenced in a study of T cell changes during pregnancy in multiple sclerosis. TCRdb's table, derived via immunoSEQ multiplex PCR, lists solely in-frame clones and lacks some. Among under 85,000 clones listed, 90% were seen once. The sample in question was peripheral blood, obtained after pregnancy. These receptors were obtained from a female donor in good health, enrolled as a control in a pregnancy study.

Concerning this clone itself: At one of its ends the junction is not consistent with the germline gene, which may arise from a read error. V gene TRBV10-2 combines with J gene TRBJ2-7, with 9 bases identical to TRBD1. CDR1 is WSHSY and CDR2 is SAAADI in the germline V gene. The CDR3 spans 15 residues. Here the CDR3 reads CASSQSTGGLNEQYF. The CDR3 coding sequence is TGCGCCAGCAGTCAGTCCACAGGGGGCTTGAACGAGCAGTACTTC.

The chain combines TRBV10-3 with TRBJ2-7, with D possibly being TRBD2 (6 bases). Trimming removed 4 bases at V and 7 bases at J, with 17 bases between. CDR1 is ENHRY and CDR2 is SYGVKD in the germline V gene. The CDR3 loop spans 14 amino acids. For the CDR3, the DNA is TGTGCCATCAGTGGGGCCGGGACTCCCTCGGAGCAGTACTTC. It codes for CAISGAGTPSEQYF.

This chain links TRBV9 with TRBJ1-1; D is ambiguous. Trimming removed 5 bases at V and 3 bases at J, with 5 bases between. This CDR3 comprises 11 residues. Germline CDR1 is SGDLS and CDR2 is YYNGEE. The CDR3 region is CASSRDTEAFF. CDR3 in DNA: TGTGCCAGCAGTCGGGACACTGAAGCTTTCTTT.

This chain links TRBV7-9 with TRBJ2-7, with TRBD1 identical over 10 bases. V dropped 5 bases and J dropped 5; count of bases not matched to a gene: 6. The V gene's germline CDR1 is SEHNR and CDR2 FQNEAQ (reference sequence). The CDR3 consists of 14 residues. The chain's CDR3 is CASSAPGTGDEQYF. CDR3 DNA: TGTGCCAGCAGCGCCCCGGGGACAGGGGACGAGCAGTACTTC.

The chain employs TRBV19 and TRBJ2-7, with TRBD2 as a possible D gene (6 bases). The CDR3 totals 15 residues. V was trimmed by 5 bases and J by 7 bases, leaving 21 bases between them. The germline V gene has CDR1 LNHDA and CDR2 SQIVND (reference sequence). DNA of the CDR3: TGTGCCAGTAGTTTCCGACCGGGAGAGTCGTGGGAGCAGTACTTC. Translating it yields CASSFRPGESWEQYF.

This chain's CDR3 is CASIPSRGGDETQYF. DNA of the CDR3: TGTGCCAGTATTCCCTCGAGAGGGGGCGATGAGACCCAGTACTTC. The V call is TRBV2, the J call TRBJ2-5, with 7 bases lining up with TRBD1. This CDR3 region has 15 residues. Germline CDR1 and CDR2: SNHLY and FYNNEI. The ends lost 9 bases at V and 5 bases at J; junction bases unmatched: 15.

V and J are TRBV10-3 and TRBJ1-1, with 8 bases fitting TRBD1. Germline CDR1 ENHRY, CDR2 SYGVKD. The CDR3 totals 14 residues. J was trimmed by 6 bases and V by 4 bases; bases with no gene match: 7. The CDR3 DNA sequence: TGTGCCATCAGTGGGAGGGACAGGTTTTCTGAAGCTTTCTTT. It specifies CAISGRDRFSEAFF.

The rearrangement uses TRBV29-1 and TRBJ1-2, with D tentatively TRBD1 (6 bases). V was pared by 4 bases and J by 1 base, with 10 bases between. The CDR3 loop spans 13 amino acids. In germline, CDR1 is SQVTM, CDR2 ANQGSEA. The CDR3 nucleotides read TGCAGCGTTGCTACAGGGTATAACTATGGCTACACCTTC. Its protein product is CSVATGYNYGYTF.

The chain recombines TRBV2 with TRBJ2-1; 13 bases agree with TRBD2. The germline gives CDR1 SNHLY, CDR2 FYNNEI. The CDR3 sequence is 15 residues long. V lost 7 bases, J lost 7 bases, and 7 bases stayed unmatched. CDR3 in DNA: TGTGCCAGCACCTTGGGACTAGCGGGGCTTAATGAGCAGTTCTTC. Translated: CASTLGLAGLNEQFF.

The chain links TRBV5-1 to TRBJ2-7, with D perhaps TRBD2 (5 bases). The CDR3 is 13 amino acids. Trimming took off 4 bases at V and 2 bases at J, with 10 bases between the two ends. The germline V gene encodes CDR1 SGHRS and CDR2 YFSETQ. Here the CDR3 reads CASSPDGTYEQYF. For the CDR3, the DNA is TGCGCCAGCAGCCCGGACGGGACCTACGAGCAGTACTTC.

The rearrangement links TRBV7-2 to TRBJ1-2, with D perhaps matching TRBD1 (5 bases). CDR3 size: 13 residues. Germline CDR1 is SGHTA and CDR2 is FQGNSA. Trimming removed 5 bases from V and 3 bases from J, with 10 bases in between. This CDR3 reads CASSPGGDYGYTF. CDR3 bases: TGTGCCAGCAGCCCCGGGGGAGACTATGGCTACACCTTC.

This rearrangement joins TRBV27 to TRBJ1-1; the D gene is possibly TRBD1 (6 bases). V was shortened by 3 bases and J by 0 bases, with 8 bases between the two germline ends. The CDR3 consists of 14 residues. The germline V gene has CDR1 MNHEY and CDR2 SMNVEV (reference sequence). The CDR3 loop is CASSLGHLNTEAFF. The CDR3 DNA sequence: TGTGCCAGCAGTTTGGGACATTTGAACACTGAAGCTTTCTTT.

This clone was picked up a small number of times. The J gene is TRBJ1-5, the V gene TRBV2; TRBD1 is a possible D gene (6 bases). Trimming shortened V by 1 base and J by 15 bases, and 13 bases separated the two germline ends. Looked up from germline, CDR1 is SNHLY and CDR2 is FYNNEI. The CDR3 has 12 amino acids. The CDR3 region has the DNA TGTGCCAGCAGTGAAGGGACAGACCAGGGGCATTTT. Its protein is CASSEGTDQGHF.

The rearrangement links TRBV5-6 to TRBJ2-5; 7 positions match TRBD1. This CDR3 is built from 14 residues. Germline CDR1 SGHDT, CDR2 YYEEEE. Germline trimming cut 4 bases from V and 9 bases from J; bases unmatched to any gene: 12. CDR3 in amino acids: CASSPGQIKLAQYF. The CDR3 bases are TGTGCCAGCAGCCCGGGACAGATCAAGTTGGCCCAGTACTTC. Combining the CDR3 with reference TRBV5-6 and TRBJ2-5 gives the whole variable domain DAGVTQSPTHLIKTRGQQVTLRCSPKSGHDTVSWYQQALGQGPQFIFQYYEEEERQRGNFPDRFSGHQFPNYSSELNVNALLLGDSALYLCASSPGQIKLAQYFGPGTRLLVL.

V and J are TRBV10-3 and TRBJ1-1; D is ambiguous. The CDR3 consists of 14 residues. CDR1 and CDR2 from the germline V gene are ENHRY and SYGVKD. The germline V and J ends were trimmed by 0 bases and 5 bases, with 10 bases remaining between them. CDR3 sequence: CAISESEVGTEAFF. CDR3 nucleotide sequence: TGTGCCATCAGTGAGTCTGAGGTAGGAACTGAAGCTTTCTTT.

The chain employs TRBV30 and TRBJ2-3, with D perhaps TRBD2 (6 bases). The CDR3 has 14 amino acids. V was clipped by 0 bases and J by 8 bases, with 15 bases between them. CDR1 is GTSNPN, CDR2 SVGIG, per germline (reference sequence). CDR3 bases: TGTGCCTGGAGTGTGACTGGAGGGAGTGGTACGCAGTATTTT. Translating it yields CAWSVTGGSGTQYF.